This TCR beta chain was observed in a study of response to subunit inactivated influenza vaccine. General observations from the study: The authors suggested that few new T cells are recruited per seasonal influenza vaccination.

TCRdb recomputed calls from the RT-PCR reads with MiXCR, one row per CDR3 protein. The sample carries around 530,000 distinct CDR3 sequences, approximately 12% recorded once. With respect to this clonotype: Its antigen is currently unknown.

The source material was PBMCs from blood, sampled on the day of vaccination. The source of this sequence is a man aged 45-65 years who received an inactivated influenza vaccine.

CDR3: CASRTLYNEQFF. The CDR3 DNA reads TGTGCCAGCCGGACCTTATACAATGAGCAGTTCTTC. The chain has TRBV28 and TRBJ2-1; D unresolved. This CDR3 comprises 12 residues. Germline CDR1 MDHEN, CDR2 SYDVKM. The germline V and J ends were trimmed by 8 bases and 4 bases, with 9 bases remaining between them.